The text below deals with one T cell receptor beta chain. What it recognizes is unknown. The data are from a study of CD8+CD57+ T cells in acquired aplastic anemia. Study information: DNA from sorted CD4+ and CD8+ cells averaged roughly 3.2 ug. For CD4+ cells, healthy donors had an average of approximately 10 million reads. General observations from the study: Found in both controls and patients were about 30 CD8+ CDR3 sequences.

CDR3 length: 15 amino acids. J lost 2 bases, V lost 2 bases, and 5 bases had no gene match. Germline values: CDR1 MNHEY, CDR2 SVGAGI. Genomic DNA templated the TCR beta VDJ and CDR3 profiling. TCRdb called the reads again in MiXCR, with one record for every CDR3 protein. The sample consists of 150,000 to 200,000 distinct CDR3 sequences, around 60% of them appearing once. The rearrangement uses TRBV6-5 and TRBJ2-7; 8 positions agree with TRBD1. This receptor was identified in a human donor in good health. The sequencing sample was made of sorted CD4+, CD8+, or CD8+CD57+ T cells (not recorded which) from PBMCs. The CDR3 reads CASSYVRTGTYEQYF. The CDR3, as DNA: TGTGCCAGCAGTTACGTCCGGACAGGGACCTACGAGCAGTACTTC.